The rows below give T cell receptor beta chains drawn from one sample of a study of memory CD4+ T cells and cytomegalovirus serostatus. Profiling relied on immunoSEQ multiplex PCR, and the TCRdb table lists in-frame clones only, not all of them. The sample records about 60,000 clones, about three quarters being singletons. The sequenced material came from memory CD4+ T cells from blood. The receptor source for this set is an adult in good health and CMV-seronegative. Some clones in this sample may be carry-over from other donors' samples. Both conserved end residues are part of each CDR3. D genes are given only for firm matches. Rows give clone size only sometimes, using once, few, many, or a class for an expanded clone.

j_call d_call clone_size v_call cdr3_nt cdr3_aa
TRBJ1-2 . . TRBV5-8 TGTGCCAGCAGCTCGTACAGAGATGGCTACACCTTC CASSSYRDGYTF
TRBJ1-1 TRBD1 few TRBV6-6 TGTGCCAGCAGAAAGACAGGGGAAAACACTGAAGCTTTCTTT CASRKTGENTEAFF
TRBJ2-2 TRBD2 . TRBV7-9 TGTGCCAGCAGTTTTACTAGCGGGAGGGCCGGGGAGCTGTTTTTT CASSFTSGRAGELFF
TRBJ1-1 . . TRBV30 TGTGCCTGGAGTCAGAGGATGTTCACTGAAGCTTTCTTT CAWSQRMFTEAFF
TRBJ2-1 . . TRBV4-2 TGTGCCAGCAGCCGGGACTGGAACTACAATGAGCAGTTCTTC CASSRDWNYNEQFF
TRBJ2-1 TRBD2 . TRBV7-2 TGTGCCAGCAGCTTAGTTGCGAGCGGGAGAGAAAATGAGCAGTTCTTC CASSLVASGRENEQFF
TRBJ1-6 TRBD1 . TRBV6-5 TGTGCCAGCAGTTACGCGGGACAGGGGGGTAATTCACCCCTCCACTTT CASSYAGQGGNSPLHF
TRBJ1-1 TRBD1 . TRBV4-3 TGCGCCAGCACCCGGGACAGGGGACTAACTGAAGCTTTCTTT CASTRDRGLTEAFF
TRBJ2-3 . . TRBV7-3 TGTGCCAGCAGCGTTATGGGGGGCTTAAGGCCAGATACGCAGTATTTT CASSVMGGLRPDTQYF
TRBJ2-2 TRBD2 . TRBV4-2 TGTGCCAGCAGCCAAGAGGCTAGCGGGACCACCGGGGAGCTGTTTTTT CASSQEASGTTGELFF
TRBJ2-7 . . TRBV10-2 TGCGCCAGCAGGCCTGGGGGTAGCCTCTCGTACGAGCAGTACTTC CASRPGGSLSYEQYF
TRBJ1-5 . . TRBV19 TGTGCCAGTAGTGCTGGCAGGGGAGATCAGCCCCAGCATTTT CASSAGRGDQPQHF
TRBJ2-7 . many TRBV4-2 TGTGCCAGCAGCCAAGGGACTGGCTACGAGCAGTACTTC CASSQGTGYEQYF
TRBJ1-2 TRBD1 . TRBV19 TGTGCCAGTAGTGGACAACTCCCGGGACAGAACTATGGCTACACCTTC CASSGQLPGQNYGYTF
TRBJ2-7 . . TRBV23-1 TGCGCCAGCAGCCCCGACGATCCCTACGAGCAGTACTTC CASSPDDPYEQYF
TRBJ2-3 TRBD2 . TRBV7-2 TGTGCCAGCAACTCAAGGCGGGGGGATAGGACAGATACGCAGTATTTT CASNSRRGDRTDTQYF
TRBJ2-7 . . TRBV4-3 TGCGCCAGCAGCCATGCCTGGCAGAGCTCCTACGAGCAGTACTTC CASSHAWQSSYEQYF
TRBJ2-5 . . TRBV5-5 TGTGCCAGCAGCTTTTCCCGGACCGAGGAGACCCAGTACTTC CASSFSRTEETQYF